The clone carrying this T cell receptor (beta chain) was counted at least ten times. The data are from a study of molecular identifiers for immune sequencing clone quantification. TCRdb analysed the PCR reads with MiXCR anew, one entry per CDR3 protein. The repertoire holds approximately 500,000 distinct CDR3 sequences, with about 20% as singletons. The CDR3 extends over 11 amino acids. V was shortened by 4 bases and J by 4 bases, with 8 bases between the two germline ends. Germline V CDR1 and CDR2: SQVTM, ANQGSEA. The sample was naive CD8+ T cells from blood, with Jurkat cell RNA spiked in. Regarding subset: FACS-sorted CD8+CD4-CCR7+CD45RA+ naive T cells. The chain employs TRBV29-1 and TRBJ2-7, with D perhaps TRBD2 (5 bases). The source of this sequence is a human donor in good health. Some libraries in this study had Jurkat cell RNA spiked in. The CDR3 DNA follows: TGCAGCGTTGTAACGGGGTACGAGCAGTACTTC. It codes for CSVVTGYEQYF.